This T cell receptor (beta chain) was sequenced during a study of blood T cell repertoires in COVID-19. Whole-study context: There were acute and convalescent COVID-19 samples, and they came from the United States, Italy and Spain.

In the original workflow: Reference gene primer amplification gave estimated nucleated cell counts. Some clones are missing from TCRdb's copy, which holds only in-frame ones; the method was immunoSEQ multiplex PCR. V and J calls plus clone size are reproduced from that table; the DNA served to infer D and trimming. The sample consists of roughly 330,000 clones, over 75% of them appearing once. Clinical histories supplied by participants themselves formed the basis of cohort assignment. The length of the CDR3 is 16 residues. V was pared by 0 bases and J by 7 bases, with 7 bases of the junction left unmatched. CDR1 WNHNN and CDR2 SYGVQD come from the germline V gene (reference sequence).

The rearrangement joins TRBV10-1 to TRBJ1-2; 11 nucleotides match TRBD1. The sample taken for sequencing was PBMCs or T cells enriched from blood (not recorded which). The clonotype comes from a young woman who had recovered from COVID-19. DNA of the CDR3: TGCGCCAGCAGTGAGTCGCGTGGACAGGGGGCGCGTGGCTACACCTTC. Its translation is CASSESRGQGARGYTF.